This T cell receptor beta chain was sequenced for a study of T cells after yellow fever vaccination (dated by TCRdb to between 2018 and 2021). Study-level background: Libraries from fractions with low cell numbers were prepared with the SMART-Seq v4 Ultra Low Input RNA kit. To track T-cell clones before and after primary and booster YFV17D yellow fever vaccination, bulk TCR alpha and beta repertoires were sequenced longitudinally. Two healthy male donors, one aged 18 to 30 and one aged 30 to 40 years, made up the cohort. Blood was drawn at multiple timepoints before and after primary and secondary immunization, with bulk PBMC replicates and cell subsets isolated.

Synthesis of TCR cDNA relied on 5'RACE template switching, a step that introduced a universal primer site along with unique molecular identifiers. Priming for cDNA synthesis came from both the TCR alpha and TCR beta constant segments. Library amplification involved two PCR steps, and the second step added sample barcodes and sequencing adapters. Sequencing of the libraries was done on either Illumina HiSeq 2500 (2x100 bp) or NovaSeq (2x150 bp). For the original study's pipeline: Demultiplexing of reads and collapsing into UMI consensus sequences were performed with MIGEC, and V(D)J alignment was carried out with MiXCR. Clonotypes responding to the vaccine were identified with edgeR on replicate PBMC samples, with the criteria of FDR below 0.01 and a log2 fold change above 5 up to day 15. Each bulk clonotype received a CD4 or CD8 identity based on whether the sequenced CD4 or CD8 repertoire contained that clonotype at higher abundance. TCRdb itself trimmed the public reads at Q25 with fastp, ran MiXCR and retained productive beta chains. Every distinct CDR3 protein forms one entry, paired with its most common genes and DNA. The V and J calls come from TCRdb's annotation, not from the publication. This sample lists around 500,000 distinct CDR3 sequences; about a fifth were detected once. Jointly, the top ten make up about 17% of the sample.

V loses 5 bases, J loses 0 bases, and the germline ends lie 17 bases apart. The CDR3, cysteine through phenylalanine, is 17 amino acids long. The read is trimmed to its CDR3 DNA, 51 bases read in frame from base 1. The germline V gene supplies CDR1 SGHTA and CDR2 FQGNSA. Results and caveats for the whole study, not just this receptor: Only a couple of donors were included in the study, so the extent to which the findings can be generalized is limited. A small fraction of clonotypes appeared in both the CD4 and CD8 compartments, likely as a result of convergent recombination. FACS-sorted repertoires could contain abundant contaminating clonotypes from the bulk population, so computational filtering was required. The secondary T-cell response was weaker than the primary response but faster, peaking on day 5 instead of day 15. After the booster, most of the clones that had expanded following primary vaccination were detected again (roughly 96% of CD4 and 80% to 90% of CD8), which suggests that memory was broadly maintained.

There are a few counts of this clonotype. What antigen it recognizes has not been identified. Per-nucleotide qualities are absent, and no much larger clonotype sits a single base away. What this sample's treatment or condition label stands for: live attenuated yellow fever vaccine strain. At every blood-draw timepoint, two biological replicates of bulk PBMCs were collected. A standard Ficoll-Paque protocol was used to isolate PBMCs from peripheral blood. RNA was extracted with TriZol from bulk PBMCs, CD4 and CD8 fractions, and dextramer-positive and dextramer-negative fractions. This TCR was recovered from a man between 18 and 29 years old who received the YFV17D yellow fever vaccine. Sequenced here: PBMCs, sampled 21 days after the first yellow fever vaccination. Recombination joined TRBV7-2 with TRBJ1-5, with the identity of the D gene unclear. The encoded CDR3 is CASSPVGGRYSNQPQHF. The nucleotide sequence reads TGTGCCAGCAGCCCGGTGGGCGGACGGTATAGCAATCAGCCCCAGCATTTT.